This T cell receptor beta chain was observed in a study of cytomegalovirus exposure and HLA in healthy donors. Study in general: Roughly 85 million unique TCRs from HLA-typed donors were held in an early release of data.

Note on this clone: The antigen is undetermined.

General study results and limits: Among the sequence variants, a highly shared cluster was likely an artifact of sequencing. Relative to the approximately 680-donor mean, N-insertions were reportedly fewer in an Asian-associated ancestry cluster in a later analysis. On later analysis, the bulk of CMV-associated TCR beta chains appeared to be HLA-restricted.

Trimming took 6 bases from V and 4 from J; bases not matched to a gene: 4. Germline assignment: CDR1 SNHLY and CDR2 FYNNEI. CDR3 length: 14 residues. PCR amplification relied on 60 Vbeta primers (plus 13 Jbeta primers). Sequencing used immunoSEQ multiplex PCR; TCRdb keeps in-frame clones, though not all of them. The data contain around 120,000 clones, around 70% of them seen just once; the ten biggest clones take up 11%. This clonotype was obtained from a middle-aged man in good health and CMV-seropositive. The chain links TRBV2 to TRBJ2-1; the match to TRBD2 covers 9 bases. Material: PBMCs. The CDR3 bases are TGTGCCAGCAGAAGGCGGGAGGGTTACAATGAGCAGTTCTTC. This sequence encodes CASRRREGYNEQFF.